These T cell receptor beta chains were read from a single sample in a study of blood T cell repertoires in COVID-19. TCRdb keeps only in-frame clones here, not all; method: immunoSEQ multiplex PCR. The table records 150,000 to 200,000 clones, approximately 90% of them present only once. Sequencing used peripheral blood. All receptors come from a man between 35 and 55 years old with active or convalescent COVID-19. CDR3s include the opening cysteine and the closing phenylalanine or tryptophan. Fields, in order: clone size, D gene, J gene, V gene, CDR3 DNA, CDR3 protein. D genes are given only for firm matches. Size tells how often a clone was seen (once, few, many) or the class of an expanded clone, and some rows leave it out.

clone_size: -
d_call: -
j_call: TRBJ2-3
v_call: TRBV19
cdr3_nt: TGTGCCAGTAGCGGCAGGGGATTAGGGGCAGATACGCAGTATTTT
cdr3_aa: CASSGRGLGADTQYF

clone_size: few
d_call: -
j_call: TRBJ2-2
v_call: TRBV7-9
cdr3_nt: TGTGCCAGCATCCCGAGAAGAGCCGGGGAGCTGTTTTTT
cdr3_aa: CASIPRRAGELFF

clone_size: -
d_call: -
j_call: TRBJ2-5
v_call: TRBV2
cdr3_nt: TGTGCCAGCACCGCCGGGCGGCGCGGGACGGAAGAGACCCAGTACTTC
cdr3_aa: CASTAGRRGTEETQYF

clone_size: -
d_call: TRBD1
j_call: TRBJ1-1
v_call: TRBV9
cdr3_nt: TGTGCCAGCAGCGTCACAGGGGAGAACACTGAAGCTTTCTTT
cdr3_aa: CASSVTGENTEAFF

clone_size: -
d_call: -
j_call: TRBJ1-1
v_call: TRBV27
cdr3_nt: TGTGCCAGCAGGGCTACCTCAGGTATCACTGAAGCTTTCTTT
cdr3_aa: CASRATSGITEAFF

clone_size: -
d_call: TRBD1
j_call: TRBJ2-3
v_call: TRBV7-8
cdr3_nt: TGTGCCAGCAGCTCGGACAGGAGCACAGATACGCAGTATTTT
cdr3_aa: CASSSDRSTDTQYF

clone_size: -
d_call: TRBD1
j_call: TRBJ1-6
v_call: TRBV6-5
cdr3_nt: TGTGCCATCCCCGGGACAGGGTATAATTCACCCCTCCACTTT
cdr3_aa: CAIPGTGYNSPLHF

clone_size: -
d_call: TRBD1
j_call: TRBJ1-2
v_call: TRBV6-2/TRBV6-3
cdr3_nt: TGTGCCAGCAGTTCAACCGGGACAGGGTATGCCTATGGCTACACCTTC
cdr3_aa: CASSSTGTGYAYGYTF

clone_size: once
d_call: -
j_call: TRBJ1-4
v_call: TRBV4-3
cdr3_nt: TGCGCCAGCAGCCAAGGTCCGGGACAACAAAGAGAGAAACTGTTTTTT
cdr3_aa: CASSQGPGQQREKLFF

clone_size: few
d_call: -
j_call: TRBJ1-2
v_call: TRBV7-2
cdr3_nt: TGTGCCAGCAGCTTAGAGATAGCAGTTCCCTATGGCTACACCTTC
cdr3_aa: CASSLEIAVPYGYTF

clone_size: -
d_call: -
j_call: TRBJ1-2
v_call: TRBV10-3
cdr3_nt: TGTGCCATCAGTGATACGGGTTCCAACTATGGCTACACCTTC
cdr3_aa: CAISDTGSNYGYTF

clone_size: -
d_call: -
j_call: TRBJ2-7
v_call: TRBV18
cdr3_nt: TGTGCCAGCTCACCACACAGGGAAAGTCCCTACGAGCAGTACTTC
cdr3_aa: CASSPHRESPYEQYF

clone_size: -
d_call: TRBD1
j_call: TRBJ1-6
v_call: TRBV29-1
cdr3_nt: TGCAGCGCAGGGGGAACCTATAATTCACCCCTCCACTTT
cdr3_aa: CSAGGTYNSPLHF

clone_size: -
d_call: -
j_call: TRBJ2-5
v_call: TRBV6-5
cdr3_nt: TGTGCCAGCAGTTACTCCGGGGTCCCCCAAGAGACCCAGTACTTC
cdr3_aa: CASSYSGVPQETQYF

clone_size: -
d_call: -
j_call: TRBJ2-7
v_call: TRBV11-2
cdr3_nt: TGTGCCAGCACCGCACCATCAAGAGACGAGCAGTACTTC
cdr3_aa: CASTAPSRDEQYF

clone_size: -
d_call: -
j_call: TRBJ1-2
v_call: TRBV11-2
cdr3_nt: TGTGCCAGCAGCGGCGGGGTCGGAGACTATGGCTACACCTTC
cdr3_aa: CASSGGVGDYGYTF

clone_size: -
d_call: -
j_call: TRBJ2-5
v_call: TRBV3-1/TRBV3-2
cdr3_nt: TGTGCCAGCAGCCCCCGCGAGTTCCAAGAGACCCAGTACTTC
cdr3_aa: CASSPREFQETQYF

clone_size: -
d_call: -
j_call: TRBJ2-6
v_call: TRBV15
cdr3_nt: TGTGCCACCAGCAGAAGCGGGCAGGGCTCTGGGGCCAACGTCCTGACTTTC
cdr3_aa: CATSRSGQGSGANVLTF

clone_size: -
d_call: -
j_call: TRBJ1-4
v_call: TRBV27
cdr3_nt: TGTGCCAGCAGTTACCAGGGGCTTAATGAAAAACTGTTTTTT
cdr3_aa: CASSYQGLNEKLFF

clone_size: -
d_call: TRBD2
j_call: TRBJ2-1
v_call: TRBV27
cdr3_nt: TGTGCCAGCAGTTTATCCAGCGGGGCCTCCTACAATGAGCAGTTCTTC
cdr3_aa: CASSLSSGASYNEQFF

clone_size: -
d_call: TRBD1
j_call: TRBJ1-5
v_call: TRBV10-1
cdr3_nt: TGCGCCAGCTCAAACAGGGGGCAAAGGGGCAATCAGCCCCAGCATTTT
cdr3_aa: CASSNRGQRGNQPQHF

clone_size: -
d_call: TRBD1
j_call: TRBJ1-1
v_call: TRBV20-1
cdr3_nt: TGCAGTGCTCGATACGACAGGGGCGTTTTCTTT
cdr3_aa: CSARYDRGVFF

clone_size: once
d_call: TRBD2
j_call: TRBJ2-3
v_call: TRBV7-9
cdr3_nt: TGTGCCAGCAGCTTGCAAGGGACTAGCTTTGCAGATACGCAGTATTTT
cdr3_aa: CASSLQGTSFADTQYF

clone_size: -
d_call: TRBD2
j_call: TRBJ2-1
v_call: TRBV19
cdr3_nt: TGTGCCAGTAGTAATCGGGGGGCCTACAATGAGCAGTTCTTC
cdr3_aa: CASSNRGAYNEQFF

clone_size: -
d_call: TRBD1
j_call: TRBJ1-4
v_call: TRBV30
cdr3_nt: TGTGCCTGGAGTCCGAACCCAGGGGGCTTGGGTGAAAAACTGTTTTTT
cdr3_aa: CAWSPNPGGLGEKLFF

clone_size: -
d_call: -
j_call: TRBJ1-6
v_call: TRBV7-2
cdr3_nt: TGTGCCAGCAGCTCCCGGACTGTTTCACCCCTCCACTTT
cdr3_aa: CASSSRTVSPLHF

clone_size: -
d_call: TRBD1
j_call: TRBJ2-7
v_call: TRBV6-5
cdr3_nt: TGTGCCAGCACGGACAGGGGGTCCTACGAGCAGTACTTC
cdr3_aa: CASTDRGSYEQYF

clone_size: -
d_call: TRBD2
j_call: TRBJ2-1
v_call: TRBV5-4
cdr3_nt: TGTGCCAGCAGCTTCCAAGCGGGAGGGCCTCACAATGAGCAGTTCTTC
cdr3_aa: CASSFQAGGPHNEQFF

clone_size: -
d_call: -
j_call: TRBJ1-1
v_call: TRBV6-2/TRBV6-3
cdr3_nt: TGTGCCAGCAGTTACAGACAGATTTTGAACACTGAAGCTTTCTTT
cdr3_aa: CASSYRQILNTEAFF

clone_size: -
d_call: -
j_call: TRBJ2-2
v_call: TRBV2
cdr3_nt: TGTGCCAGCAGTGGCGGACTCTACACCGGGGAGCTGTTTTTT
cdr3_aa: CASSGGLYTGELFF

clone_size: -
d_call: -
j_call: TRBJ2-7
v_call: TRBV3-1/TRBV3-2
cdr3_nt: TGTGCCAGCAGCCAAGGGTATAGACAAACGAACTACGAGCAGTACTTC
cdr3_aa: CASSQGYRQTNYEQYF

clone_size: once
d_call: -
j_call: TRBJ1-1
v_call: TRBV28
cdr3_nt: TGTGCCAGCAGCTCAGGGGCTCTTGGCGAAGCTTTCTTT
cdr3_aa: CASSSGALGEAFF

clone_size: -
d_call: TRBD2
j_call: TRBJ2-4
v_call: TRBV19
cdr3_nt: TGTGCCAGTAGTCCCCGGGGACTAGCGGGAGCATGGAACATTCAGTACTTC
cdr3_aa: CASSPRGLAGAWNIQYF

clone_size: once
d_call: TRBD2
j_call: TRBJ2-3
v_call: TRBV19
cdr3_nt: TGTGCCAGTCGGACTAGCGGGAGGGCAGACGGAGATACGCAGTATTTT
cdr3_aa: CASRTSGRADGDTQYF

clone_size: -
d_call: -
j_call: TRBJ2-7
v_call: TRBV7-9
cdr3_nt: TGTGCCAGCAGCTCAGGGCTCGAGCAGTACTTC
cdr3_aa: CASSSGLEQYF

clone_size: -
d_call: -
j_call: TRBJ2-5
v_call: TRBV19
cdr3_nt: TGTGCCAGTAGTCCGAGGGAAAAAGAGACCCAGTACTTC
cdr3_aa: CASSPREKETQYF

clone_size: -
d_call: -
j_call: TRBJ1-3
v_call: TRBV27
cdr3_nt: TGTGCCAGCAGTTTACGACAGGATTATAACACCATATATTTT
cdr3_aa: CASSLRQDYNTIYF

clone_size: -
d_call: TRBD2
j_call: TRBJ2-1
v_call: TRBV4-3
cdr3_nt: TGCGCCAGCAGCCAAGACAGCGCGGGGGGGCCCCGGAATGAGCAGTTCTTC
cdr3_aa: CASSQDSAGGPRNEQFF

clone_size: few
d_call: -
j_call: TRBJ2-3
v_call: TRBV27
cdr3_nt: TGTGCCAGCAGTTCGCGGGTCACAGATACGCAGTATTTT
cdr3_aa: CASSSRVTDTQYF

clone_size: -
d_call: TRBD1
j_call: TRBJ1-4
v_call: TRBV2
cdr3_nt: TGTGCCAGCAGCCCGCTCGGGACAGGGGGCCAGCATCTGTTTTTT
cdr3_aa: CASSPLGTGGQHLFF

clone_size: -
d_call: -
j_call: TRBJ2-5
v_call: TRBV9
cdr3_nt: TGTGCCAGCAGCGTAGCAAGTGACTACGCACACGGGACCCAGTACTTC
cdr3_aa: CASSVASDYAHGTQYF

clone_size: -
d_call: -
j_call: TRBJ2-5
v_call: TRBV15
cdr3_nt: TGTGCCACCAGCAGAGGGGACACCGGGAATGAGGAGACCCAGTACTTC
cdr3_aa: CATSRGDTGNEETQYF

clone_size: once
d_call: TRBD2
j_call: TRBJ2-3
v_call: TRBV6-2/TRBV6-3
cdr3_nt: TGTGCCAGCAGTTGGGGGAGGGGTGGCACAGATACGCAGTATTTT
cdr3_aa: CASSWGRGGTDTQYF

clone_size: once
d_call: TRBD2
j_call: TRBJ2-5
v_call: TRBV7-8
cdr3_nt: TGTGCCAGCAGCTTGCGGGGGTTCCAAGAGACCCAGTACTTC
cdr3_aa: CASSLRGFQETQYF

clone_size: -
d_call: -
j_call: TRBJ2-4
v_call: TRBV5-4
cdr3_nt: TGTGCCAGCAGCTTGGATCGGGGCAAAAACATTCAGTACTTC
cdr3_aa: CASSLDRGKNIQYF

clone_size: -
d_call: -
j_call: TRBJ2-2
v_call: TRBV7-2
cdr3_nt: TGTGCCAGCAGCTTCTCAGTAACGCCCTTGTTATCCGGGGAGCTGTTTTTT
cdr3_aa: CASSFSVTPLLSGELFF

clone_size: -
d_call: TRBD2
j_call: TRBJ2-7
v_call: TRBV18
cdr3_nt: TGTGCCAGCTCACCACAGTCTAGCGGGGTTACCTACGAGCAGTACTTC
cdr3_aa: CASSPQSSGVTYEQYF

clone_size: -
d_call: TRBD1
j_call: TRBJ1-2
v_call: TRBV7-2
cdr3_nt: TGTGCCAGCAGCCGTACAGGGGGGCGAAACCCTGGCTACACCTTC
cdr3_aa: CASSRTGGRNPGYTF

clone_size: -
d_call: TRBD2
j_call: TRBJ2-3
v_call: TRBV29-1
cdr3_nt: TGCAGCGTTCGGCGGGGGGTTCCCACAGATACGCAGTATTTT
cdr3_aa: CSVRRGVPTDTQYF

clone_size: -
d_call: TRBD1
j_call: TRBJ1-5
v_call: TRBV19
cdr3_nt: TGTGCCAGTAGTATGGGGACAGGTTCACATCAGCCCCAGCATTTT
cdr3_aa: CASSMGTGSHQPQHF

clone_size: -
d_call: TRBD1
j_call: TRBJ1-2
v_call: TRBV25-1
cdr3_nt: TGTGCCAGCAGTGATTCTGGACAGGGGGGCTATGGCTACACCTTC
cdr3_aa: CASSDSGQGGYGYTF

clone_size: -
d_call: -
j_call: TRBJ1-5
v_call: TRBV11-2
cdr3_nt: TGTGCCAGCAGCTTAAATCCAAATCAGCCCCAGCATTTT
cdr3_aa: CASSLNPNQPQHF

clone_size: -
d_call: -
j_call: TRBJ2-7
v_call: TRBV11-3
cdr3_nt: TGTGCCAGCAGCACCCGGGTGGTGGCAGGGATTGGGGAGCAGTACTTC
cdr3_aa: CASSTRVVAGIGEQYF

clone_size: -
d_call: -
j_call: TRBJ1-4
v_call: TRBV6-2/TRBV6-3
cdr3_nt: TGTGCCAGCAGTTACGCCCAGTTTAATGAAAAACTGTTTTTT
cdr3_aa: CASSYAQFNEKLFF

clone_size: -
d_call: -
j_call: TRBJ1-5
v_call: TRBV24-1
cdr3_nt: TGTGCCACCAGTGATACACGGGATAGCAATCAGCCCCAGCATTTT
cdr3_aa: CATSDTRDSNQPQHF